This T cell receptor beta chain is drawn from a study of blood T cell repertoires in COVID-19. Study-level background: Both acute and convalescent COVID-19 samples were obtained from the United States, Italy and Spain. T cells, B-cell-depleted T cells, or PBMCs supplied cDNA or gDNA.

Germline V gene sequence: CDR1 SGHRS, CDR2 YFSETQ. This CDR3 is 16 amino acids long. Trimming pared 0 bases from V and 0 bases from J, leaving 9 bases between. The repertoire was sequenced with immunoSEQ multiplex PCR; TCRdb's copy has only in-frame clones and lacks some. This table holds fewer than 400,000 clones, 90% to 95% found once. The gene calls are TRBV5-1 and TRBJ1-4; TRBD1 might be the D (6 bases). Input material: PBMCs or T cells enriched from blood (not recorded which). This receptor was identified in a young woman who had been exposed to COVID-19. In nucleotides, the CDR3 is TGCGCCAGCAGCTTGGGACAGGTTGCAACTAATGAAAAACTGTTTTTT. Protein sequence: CASSLGQVATNEKLFF.